A single sample is the source of the 18 T cell receptor beta chains below, sequenced in a study of PD-1 blockade in classical Hodgkin lymphoma. Generated by immunoSEQ multiplex PCR, the TCRdb table keeps only in-frame clones and is missing some. Among around 41,000 clones listed, 60% to 85% were seen once. Every single patient, without exception, relapsed after autologous stem cell transplantation, and brentuximab vedotin exposure varied. The starting material was peripheral blood mononuclear cells (PBMCs), obtained at baseline. Receptors were obtained from a human donor with classical Hodgkin lymphoma.

The V and J genes are TRBV6-5 and TRBJ2-3, with D perhaps TRBD1 (5 bases). CDR3 size: 13 residues. Germline V gene lookup returns CDR1 MNHEY and CDR2 SVGAGI. Trimming removed 6 bases at V and 6 bases at J, with 13 bases between. In DNA form, the CDR3 reads TGTGCCAGCAGCGAGATCGACAGTGATACGCAGTATTTT. Translation gives CASSEIDSDTQYF.

This clone was observed a few times. The rearrangement uses TRBV28 and TRBJ2-7; 10 nucleotides agree with TRBD1. CDR1 MDHEN and CDR2 SYDVKM come from the germline V gene. The CDR3 sequence is 15 residues long. Trimming took 4 bases from V and 3 from J; bases not matched to a gene: 6. In DNA, the CDR3 is TGTGCCAGCAGTTACGGGGACAGGGGACACTACGAGCAGTACTTC. Protein: CASSYGDRGHYEQYF.

Comments on this clone: This specimen includes other DNA sequences encoding the same CDR3. CDR3 sequence (DNA): TGTGCCAGCAGCGTAGGACTAGCGGCCACAGATACGCAGTATTTT. Protein product: CASSVGLAATDTQYF. The V and J genes are TRBV9 and TRBJ2-3, with TRBD2 identical over 9 bases. V shed 0 bases and J 2 bases; nucleotides not matched to a gene: 1. CDR1 is SGDLS, CDR2 YYNGEE, per germline. CDR3 length equals 15 residues.

The chain recombines TRBV7-9 with TRBJ1-1; D gene unclear. Trimming cost V 1 base and J 0 bases, with 9 bases left between them. CDR1 is SEHNR and CDR2 is FQNEAQ in the germline V gene (reference sequence). The CDR3 is 15 amino acids. CDR3 nucleotides: TGTGCCAGCAGCTTAGTGGAGGGAATGAACACTGAAGCTTTCTTT. The encoded protein is CASSLVEGMNTEAFF.

The chain employs TRBV30 and TRBJ1-5, with D possibly TRBD1 on 5 matching bases. The CDR3 is 13 amino acids. Germline-derived CDR1 and CDR2 are GTSNPN and SVGIG (reference sequence). Trimming pared 2 bases from V and 2 bases from J, leaving 7 bases between. The CDR3 region has the DNA TGTGCCTGGAGTCCACAGGGCAATCAGCCCCAGCATTTT. Translation: CAWSPQGNQPQHF.

The rearrangement uses TRBV19 and TRBJ2-7, with 11 positions matching TRBD1. The CDR3 totals 16 residues. Germline lookup yields CDR1 LNHDA and CDR2 SQIVND (reference sequence). Trimming cost V 5 bases and J 4 bases; bases outside gene matches: 10. As DNA, the CDR3 is TGTGCCAGTAGTCCCGTCGGACAGGGGGCACGGTACGAGCAGTACTTC. It codes for CASSPVGQGARYEQYF.

The chain joins TRBV7-2 to TRBJ2-7; 9 bases are a match to TRBD1. This CDR3 comprises 16 residues. The V gene end was trimmed by 4 bases and the J gene end by 0 bases; junction bases not matched to a gene: 7. Per the germline V gene, CDR1 is SGHTA and CDR2 is FQGNSA. CDR3 DNA sequence: TGTGCCAGCAGCTATACAGGGGGCTCCTACTCCTACGAGCAGTACTTC. This codes for CASSYTGGSYSYEQYF.

The CDR3 is CASFAPTRGKNTEAFF. As DNA, the CDR3 is TGCGCCAGCTTCGCTCCCACCAGAGGGAAGAACACTGAAGCTTTCTTT. The genes are TRBV4-1 and TRBJ1-1; D is undetermined. The germline V and J ends were trimmed by 8 bases and 1 base, with 20 bases remaining between them. CDR1 is MGHRA, CDR2 YSYEKL, per germline. CDR3 length: 16 amino acids.

The chain carries TRBV19 and TRBJ2-3, with 7 bases aligning to TRBD2. Per germline, CDR1 LNHDA and CDR2 SQIVND (reference sequence). Germline trimming cut 6 bases from V and 4 bases from J; bases unmatched to any gene: 16. The length of the CDR3 is 17 residues. CDR3 nucleotide sequence: TGTGCCAGTAGCCTCCTCGGGGCGGGAGTGGTCGCAGATACGCAGTATTTT. As protein: CASSLLGAGVVADTQYF. The entire variable domain, with the rest obtained from reference TRBV19 and TRBJ2-3, is as follows: DGGITQSPKYLFRKEGQNVTLSCEQNLNHDAMYWYRQDPGQGLRLIYYSQIVNDFQKGDIAEGYSVSREKKESFPLTVTSAQKNPTAFYLCASSLLGAGVVADTQYFGPGTRLTVL.

In its sample, this clone was seen once. The V gene is TRBV19, the J gene TRBJ2-1; no clear D gene. Trimming left V 6 bases short and J 6 bases short, with 18 bases between. The CDR3 consists of 15 residues. Germline CDR1 is LNHDA and CDR2 is SQIVND (reference sequence). The CDR3 nucleotides read TGTGCCAGTAGAATCGCAGGCGGCAGTACCAATGAGCAGTTCTTC. Protein: CASRIAGGSTNEQFF.

This clone rates as medium-sized. V gene TRBV28 combines with J gene TRBJ1-5; the D is unclear. This CDR3 region has 11 residues. Trimming took 3 bases from V and 6 from J, leaving 3 bases between them. Germline lookup yields CDR1 MDHEN and CDR2 SYDVKM. CDR3 in DNA: TGTGCCAGCAGTTTCGCTCAGCCCCAGCATTTT. Translating gives CASSFAQPQHF.

The chain has TRBV9 and TRBJ2-3; 8 bases are shared with TRBD2. This CDR3 has 18 amino acids. The junction had 15 bases not matched to a gene; V was cut back by 2 bases and J by 4 bases. Germline V gene data show CDR1 as SGDLS and CDR2 as YYNGEE. CDR3 region: CASSVNQKRETTSDTQYF. The CDR3 DNA sequence: TGTGCCAGCAGCGTTAACCAAAAGCGGGAGACAACCTCAGATACGCAGTATTTT.

V gene TRBV5-1 combines with J gene TRBJ2-7; TRBD2 aligns across 7 bases. This CDR3 is built from 16 residues. The V segment lost 0 bases and the J segment 1 base; nucleotides outside the gene matches: 7. Germline-derived CDR1 and CDR2 are SGHRS and YFSETQ. CDR3 residues: CASSLEGAGVSYEQYF. Here the CDR3 DNA reads TGCGCCAGCAGCTTGGAAGGGGCGGGAGTGTCCTACGAGCAGTACTTC.

The chain is built from TRBV2 and TRBJ2-7; D unresolved. Trimming pared 4 bases from V and 2 bases from J, leaving 6 bases between. This CDR3 is 12 amino acids long. Germline V lookup: CDR1 SNHLY, CDR2 FYNNEI. The CDR3: CASSVSPYEQYF. Here the CDR3 DNA reads TGTGCCAGCAGTGTGTCGCCCTACGAGCAGTACTTC.

The chain uses TRBV5-1 and TRBJ2-7, with TRBD2 matching over 7 bases. Germline V lookup: CDR1 SGHRS, CDR2 YFSETQ. There are 14 residues in the CDR3. V lost 7 bases and J lost 0; bases outside the gene matches: 7. The CDR3 coding sequence is TGCGCCAGCTGTTTGCGGGAGTACTCCTACGAGCAGTACTTC. This codes for CASCLREYSYEQYF.

This clone was seen more than once but under ten times. The rearrangement links TRBV28 to TRBJ1-4; TRBD1 matches 7 bases. V trimming: 3 bases; J trimming: 7 bases; junction bases outside the gene matches: 8. CDR3 length: 15 residues. CDR1 and CDR2 from the germline V gene are MDHEN and SYDVKM. CDR3 in DNA: TGTGCCAGCAGTTTCGACGACAGGGTTGGTGAAAAACTGTTTTTT. Translation gives CASSFDDRVGEKLFF.

This sequence joins TRBV11-2 and TRBJ1-5; the D gene is possibly TRBD1 (5 bases). Germline-derived CDR1 and CDR2 are SGHAT and FQNNGV. V was trimmed by 6 bases and J by 5 bases, leaving 14 bases between them. The CDR3 length is 14 residues. CDR3 DNA sequence: TGTGCCAGCAGTCAGGGATTACTCGATCAGCCCCAGCATTTT. Translation gives CASSQGLLDQPQHF.

J is TRBJ1-2 and V is TRBV5-1; 9 nucleotides match TRBD1. V trimming: 3 bases; J trimming: 7 bases; junction bases outside the gene matches: 4. Per the germline V gene, CDR1 is SGHRS and CDR2 is YFSETQ. The CDR3 sequence is 13 residues long. The CDR3 DNA sequence: TGCGCCAGCAGCTCACAGGGGGCGATTGGCTACACCTTC. This gives the protein CASSSQGAIGYTF. Full variable domain (rest looked up from reference TRBV5-1 and TRBJ1-2): KAGVTQTPRYLIKTRGQQVTLSCSPISGHRSVSWYQQTPGQGLQFLFEYFSETQRNKGNFPGRFSGRQFSNSRSEMNVSTLELGDSALYLCASSSQGAIGYTFGSGTRLTVV.